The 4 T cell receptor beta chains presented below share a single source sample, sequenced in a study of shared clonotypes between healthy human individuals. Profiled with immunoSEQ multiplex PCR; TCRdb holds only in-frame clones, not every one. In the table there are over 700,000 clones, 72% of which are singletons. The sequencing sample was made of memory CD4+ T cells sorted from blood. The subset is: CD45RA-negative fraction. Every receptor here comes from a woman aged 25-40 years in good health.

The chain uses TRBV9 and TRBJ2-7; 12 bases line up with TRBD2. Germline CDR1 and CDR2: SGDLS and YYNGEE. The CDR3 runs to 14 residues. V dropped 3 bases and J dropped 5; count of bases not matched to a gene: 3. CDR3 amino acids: CASSASSGGDEQYF. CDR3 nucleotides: TGTGCCAGCAGCGCCTCTAGCGGGGGGGACGAGCAGTACTTC.

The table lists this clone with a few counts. The CDR3 loop reads CASSPGIYNEQFF. The DNA of the CDR3 is TGTGCCAGCAGCCCAGGGATTTACAATGAGCAGTTCTTC. The chain links TRBV7-9 to TRBJ2-1, with D possibly being TRBD1 (5 bases). The CDR3 runs 13 residues. V was trimmed by 5 bases and J by 4 bases, leaving 9 bases between them. Per germline, CDR1 SEHNR and CDR2 FQNEAQ (reference sequence).

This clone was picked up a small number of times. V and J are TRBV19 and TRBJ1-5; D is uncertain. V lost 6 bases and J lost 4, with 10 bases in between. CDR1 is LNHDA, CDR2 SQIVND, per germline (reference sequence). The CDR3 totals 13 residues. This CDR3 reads CASRGWGNQPQHF. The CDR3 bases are TGTGCCAGTAGGGGGTGGGGAAATCAGCCCCAGCATTTT.

The CDR3 region has the DNA TGTGCCAGCAGCCAGGCCTTAGCGCGACTCTCGGGGAATGAGCAGTTCTTC. Translated: CASSQALARLSGNEQFF. V is TRBV4-2 and J is TRBJ2-1; possible D gene TRBD2, 5 bases. This CDR3 has 17 residues. Trimming removed 3 bases from V and 7 bases from J, with 22 bases in between. Germline CDR1 LGHNA, CDR2 YNFKEQ.